The entry that follows covers one T cell receptor beta chain sequence. The data were taken from a study of monozygotic twins with inflammatory bowel disease. This CDR3 is built from 18 residues. Germline assignment: CDR1 SGHAT and CDR2 FQNNGV. The template switching step added UMIs that contained a 6-nucleotide sample barcode. TCRdb re-called the 5' RACE reads; every CDR3 protein appears as one record, without DNA. This table holds over 130,000 distinct CDR3 sequences. The V gene is TRBV11-2, the J gene TRBJ1-4; checking the TCRdb D call of TRBD1 is not possible without DNA. Material for sequencing was blood. The source is a human donor with ulcerative colitis or Crohn's disease, or a healthy co-twin of an affected twin (not recorded which). The CDR3 here is CASSPQLTRQATNEKLFF.